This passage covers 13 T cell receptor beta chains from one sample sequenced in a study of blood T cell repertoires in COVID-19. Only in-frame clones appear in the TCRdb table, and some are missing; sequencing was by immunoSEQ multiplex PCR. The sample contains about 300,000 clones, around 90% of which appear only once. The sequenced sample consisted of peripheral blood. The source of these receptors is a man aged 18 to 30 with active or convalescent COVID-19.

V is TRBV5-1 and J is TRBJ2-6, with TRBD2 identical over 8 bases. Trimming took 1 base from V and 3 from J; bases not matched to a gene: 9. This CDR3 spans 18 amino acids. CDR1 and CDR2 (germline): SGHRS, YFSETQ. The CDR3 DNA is TGCGCCAGCAGCTTGAAGGCGGGGGGCAGCCTTGGGGCCAACGTCCTGACTTTC. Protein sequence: CASSLKAGGSLGANVLTF.

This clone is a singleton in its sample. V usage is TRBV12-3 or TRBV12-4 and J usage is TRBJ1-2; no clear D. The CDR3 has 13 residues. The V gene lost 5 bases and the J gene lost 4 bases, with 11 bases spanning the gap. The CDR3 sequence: CASSPDNTYGYTF. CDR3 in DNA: TGTGCCAGCAGTCCTGACAACACCTATGGCTACACCTTC.

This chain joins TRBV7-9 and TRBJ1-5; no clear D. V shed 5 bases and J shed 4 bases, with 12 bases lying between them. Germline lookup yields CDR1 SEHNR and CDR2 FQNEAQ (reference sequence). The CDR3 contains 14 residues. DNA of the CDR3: TGTGCCAGCAGCCCAAACAAGAAGAATCAGCCCCAGCATTTT. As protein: CASSPNKKNQPQHF.

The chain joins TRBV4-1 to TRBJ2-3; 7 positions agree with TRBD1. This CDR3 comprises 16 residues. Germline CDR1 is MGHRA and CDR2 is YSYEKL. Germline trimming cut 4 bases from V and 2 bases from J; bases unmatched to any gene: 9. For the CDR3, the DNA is TGCGCCAGCAGCCGCCCGGGACAGAGACACACAGATACGCAGTATTTT. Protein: CASSRPGQRHTDTQYF.

CDR3 loop: CASSLEGGADNEQFF. The CDR3, as DNA: TGCGCCAGCAGCTTGGAGGGCGGGGCCGATAATGAGCAGTTCTTC. This chain uses TRBV5-1 with TRBJ2-1; a weak D match, TRBD2 (6 bases). The V gene's germline CDR1 is SGHRS and CDR2 YFSETQ. The CDR3 covers 15 residues. V lost 0 bases, J lost 7 bases, and 14 bases lay in between. The full variable domain, with the rest looked up from reference TRBV5-1 and TRBJ2-1, is KAGVTQTPRYLIKTRGQQVTLSCSPISGHRSVSWYQQTPGQGLQFLFEYFSETQRNKGNFPGRFSGRQFSNSRSEMNVSTLELGDSALYLCASSLEGGADNEQFFGPGTRLTVL.

CDR3 in amino acids: CASSPDRATGELFF. Here the CDR3 DNA reads TGTGCCAGCAGCCCGGACAGAGCGACCGGGGAGCTGTTTTTT. The chain has TRBV11-3 and TRBJ2-2, with a weak D call TRBD1 (6 bases). V was cut by 5 bases and J by 5 bases, with 12 bases left in between. Germline values: CDR1 SGHNT, CDR2 YENEEA. The CDR3 has 14 residues.

The CDR3 region is CATSFGQGVYNSPLHF. The DNA of the CDR3 is TGTGCCACCAGTTTTGGACAGGGCGTTTATAATTCACCCCTCCACTTT. The genes are TRBV24-1 and TRBJ1-6; TRBD1 agrees at 8 bases. This CDR3 contains 16 residues. J was trimmed by 4 bases and V by 6 bases; bases with no gene match: 7. The germline V gene has CDR1 KGHDR and CDR2 SFDVKD.

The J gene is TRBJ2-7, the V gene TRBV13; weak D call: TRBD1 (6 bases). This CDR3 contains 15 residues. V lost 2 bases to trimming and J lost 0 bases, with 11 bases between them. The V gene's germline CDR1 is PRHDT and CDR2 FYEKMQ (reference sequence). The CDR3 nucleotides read TGTGCCAGCAGCTTATTTACAGGGAGCTCCTACGAGCAGTACTTC. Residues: CASSLFTGSSYEQYF.

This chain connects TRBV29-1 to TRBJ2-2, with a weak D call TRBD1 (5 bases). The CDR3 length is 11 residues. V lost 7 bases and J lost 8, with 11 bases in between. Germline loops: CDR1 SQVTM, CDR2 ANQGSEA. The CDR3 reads CSAQKGGELFF. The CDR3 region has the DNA TGCAGCGCCCAGAAGGGGGGGGAGCTGTTTTTT.

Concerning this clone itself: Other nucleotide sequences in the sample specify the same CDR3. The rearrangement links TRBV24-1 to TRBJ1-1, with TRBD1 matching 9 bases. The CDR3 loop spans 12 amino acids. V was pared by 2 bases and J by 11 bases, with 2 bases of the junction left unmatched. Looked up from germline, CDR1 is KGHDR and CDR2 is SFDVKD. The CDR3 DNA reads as TGTGCCACCAGTGATTGGACAGGGGAGGCTTTCTTT. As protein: CATSDWTGEAFF.

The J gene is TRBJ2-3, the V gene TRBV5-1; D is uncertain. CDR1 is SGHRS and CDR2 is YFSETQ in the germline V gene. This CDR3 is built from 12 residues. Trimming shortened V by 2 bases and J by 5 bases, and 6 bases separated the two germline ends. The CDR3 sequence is CASSLTGDTQYF. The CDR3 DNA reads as TGCGCCAGCAGCTTAACTGGAGATACGCAGTATTTT.

In DNA form, the CDR3 reads TGTGCCAGCAGTTTTTACGGGGAGACTGAAGCTTTCTTT. Protein product: CASSFYGETEAFF. The chain combines TRBV27 with TRBJ1-1; D ambiguous. Between the trimmed V and J ends, which lost 3 bases and 5 bases, there was a span of 10 bases. This CDR3 has 13 residues. Germline V gene lookup returns CDR1 MNHEY and CDR2 SMNVEV (reference sequence).

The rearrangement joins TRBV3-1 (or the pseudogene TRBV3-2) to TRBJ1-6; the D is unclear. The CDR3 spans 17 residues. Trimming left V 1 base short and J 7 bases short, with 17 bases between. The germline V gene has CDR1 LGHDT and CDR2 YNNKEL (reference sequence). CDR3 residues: CASSQGSRGRVNSPLHF. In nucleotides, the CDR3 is TGTGCCAGCAGCCAAGGTTCGAGAGGGAGGGTAAATTCACCCCTCCACTTT.